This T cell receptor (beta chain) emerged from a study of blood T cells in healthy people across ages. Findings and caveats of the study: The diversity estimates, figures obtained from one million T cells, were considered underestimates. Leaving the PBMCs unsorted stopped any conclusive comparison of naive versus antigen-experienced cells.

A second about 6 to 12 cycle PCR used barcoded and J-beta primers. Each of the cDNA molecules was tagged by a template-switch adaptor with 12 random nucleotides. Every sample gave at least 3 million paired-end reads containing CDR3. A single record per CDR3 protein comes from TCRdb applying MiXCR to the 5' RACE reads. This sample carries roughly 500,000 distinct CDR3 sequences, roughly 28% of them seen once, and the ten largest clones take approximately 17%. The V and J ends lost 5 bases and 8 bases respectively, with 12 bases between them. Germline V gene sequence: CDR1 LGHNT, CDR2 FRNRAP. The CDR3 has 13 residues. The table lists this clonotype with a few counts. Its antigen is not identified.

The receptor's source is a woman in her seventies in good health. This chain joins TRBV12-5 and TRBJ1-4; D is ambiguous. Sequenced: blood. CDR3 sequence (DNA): TGTGCTAGTGGTCGCGACCCCGAAGAAAAACTGTTTTTT. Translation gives CASGRDPEEKLFF.